Listed below are T cell receptor beta chains from one sample, sequenced in a study of blood T cell repertoires in COVID-19. The data were produced by immunoSEQ multiplex PCR, yet TCRdb's version contains in-frame clones alone and is incomplete. The sample shows more than 200,000 clones, around nine tenths of them seen only once. Input material: peripheral blood. The receptors were gathered from a woman in her fifties or sixties with COVID-19, enrolled during active disease. Both conserved end residues are part of each CDR3. D genes are given only for firm matches. Rows may omit the clone size; those that give it use once, few, many or a size class.

V gene	clone size	J gene	D gene	CDR3 DNA	CDR3 protein
TRBV5-1	once	TRBJ1-5	NA	TGCGCCAGCAGCCCACTTGGGGGGGGCCGGCAGCCCCAGCATTTT	CASSPLGGGRQPQHF
TRBV9	NA	TRBJ2-1	TRBD2	TGTGCCAGCGCGGAGACTAGCGGGGTGAGCTCCTACAATGAGCAGTTCTTC	CASAETSGVSSYNEQFF
TRBV5-1	NA	TRBJ1-2	TRBD1	TGCGCCAGCAGCCCACCGACAGGGAGCCCCTATGGCTACACCTTC	CASSPPTGSPYGYTF
TRBV18	NA	TRBJ2-3	TRBD2	TGTGCCAGCTCGCCCGGGGGGGGCGCGGATACGCAGTATTTT	CASSPGGGADTQYF
TRBV5-4	NA	TRBJ2-1	TRBD2	TGTGCCAGCAGCCCCGGACTAGCTTTGAATGAGCAGTTCTTC	CASSPGLALNEQFF
TRBV7-9	NA	TRBJ2-5	NA	TGTGCCAGCAGCCACTGGGCCGGCCAAGAGACCCAGTACTTC	CASSHWAGQETQYF
TRBV9	NA	TRBJ2-2	NA	TGTGCCAGCAGCGTAGGAGGTGAGGGCCGCACCGGGGAGCTGTTTTTT	CASSVGGEGRTGELFF
TRBV5-1	NA	TRBJ1-4	TRBD1	TGCGCCAGCAGCTTGAACCAGGGGGCCAGGGGTGAAAAACTGTTTTTT	CASSLNQGARGEKLFF
TRBV5-1	NA	TRBJ1-6	NA	TGCGCCAGCAGCTTGGCCGGAGCAAATTCACCCCTCCACTTT	CASSLAGANSPLHF
TRBV9	NA	TRBJ2-7	NA	TGTGCCAGCAGCGTAGGTCCAGGAGGGCCCGAGCAGTACTTC	CASSVGPGGPEQYF
TRBV2	few	TRBJ2-7	TRBD2	TGTGCCAGCAGTGAGGCTAGCGGGACCTACTACGAGCAGTACTTC	CASSEASGTYYEQYF
TRBV19	NA	TRBJ2-7	TRBD2	TGTGCCAGTAGTATAGGTGGAGTAGCGGGAGCCGAGCAGTACTTC	CASSIGGVAGAEQYF
TRBV11-3	NA	TRBJ2-4	TRBD1	TGTGCCAGCAGCGCGGACAGGGTGAGCATTCAGTACTTC	CASSADRVSIQYF
TRBV28	NA	TRBJ1-2	NA	TGTGCCAGCAGTCCTACAGAGATGCGGGATGGCTACACCTTC	CASSPTEMRDGYTF
TRBV29-1	NA	TRBJ1-2	NA	TGCAGCGTCGGGGAAGGCGGCCCTAACTATGGCTACACCTTC	CSVGEGGPNYGYTF
TRBV7-6	NA	TRBJ1-5	NA	TGTGCCAGCAGCCCCCGACAGAATCAGCCCCAGCATTTT	CASSPRQNQPQHF
TRBV10-3	NA	TRBJ1-2	NA	TGTGCCATCAGGGGGGGGCAGGGCCTGGGTGGCTACACCTTC	CAIRGGQGLGGYTF
TRBV23-1	NA	TRBJ2-6	NA	TGCGCCAGCAGTCAAAAACCGGGTCCGGCCAACGTCCTGACTTTC	CASSQKPGPANVLTF
TRBV10-2	NA	TRBJ2-7	NA	TGCGCCAGAACAGGGCTCTCCTACGAGCAGTACTTC	CARTGLSYEQYF
TRBV3-1/TRBV3-2	NA	TRBJ2-5	TRBD2	TGTGCCAGCAGCCAAGAACTAGCGGGAGCGATCGAGACCCAGTACTTC	CASSQELAGAIETQYF
TRBV30	NA	TRBJ2-7	NA	TGTGCCTGGAGTGGGAGGTCATACGAGCAGTACTTC	CAWSGRSYEQYF
TRBV5-1	NA	TRBJ2-3	TRBD2	TGCGCCAGCAGCACGCCTAGCGGGAGAGAGTCAGATACGCAGTATTTT	CASSTPSGRESDTQYF
TRBV6-4	NA	TRBJ2-2	TRBD2	TGTGCCAAAGGACTAGCGGGAGTATTGAACACCGGGGAGCTGTTTTTT	CAKGLAGVLNTGELFF
TRBV7-9	few	TRBJ1-3	NA	TGTGCCAGCAGCTTAGTGGGAGGCTCTGGAAACACCATATATTTT	CASSLVGGSGNTIYF
TRBV2	once	TRBJ1-6	NA	TGTGCCAGCAGTGAGACGAGGAGTAATTCACCCCTCCACTTT	CASSETRSNSPLHF
TRBV4-2	NA	TRBJ2-3	TRBD2	TGTGCCAGCAGCCAAGAAGGGTCGGGGGGACCCACAGATACGCAGTATTTT	CASSQEGSGGPTDTQYF
TRBV5-1	NA	TRBJ2-3	NA	TGCGCCAGCAGTAAGGCTAGCGCCACAGATACGCAGTATTTT	CASSKASATDTQYF
TRBV2	NA	TRBJ1-3	NA	TGTGCCAGCAGGGTTTCGGTCCCTGGAAACACCATATATTTT	CASRVSVPGNTIYF
TRBV2	NA	TRBJ2-3	NA	TGTGCCAGCAGTGATTTCGGGGTCAGCACAGATACGCAGTATTTT	CASSDFGVSTDTQYF
TRBV11-2	NA	TRBJ2-2	TRBD2	TGTGCCAGCAGCTTACTAGCGGGAGTTATTTCACAGGGGGAGCTGTTTTTT	CASSLLAGVISQGELFF
TRBV5-8	NA	TRBJ1-4	TRBD1	TGTGCCAGCAGCTTGGGGACAGGGGGCGTGAGGGAAAAACTGTTTTTT	CASSLGTGGVREKLFF
TRBV2	NA	TRBJ2-5	NA	TGTGCCACCCACCTCCCCGGGGGTGAGACCCAGTACTTC	CATHLPGGETQYF
TRBV19	few	TRBJ2-7	TRBD1	TGTGCCAGTAGTGGGAGGACAGGGTACGGGTACGAGCAGTACTTC	CASSGRTGYGYEQYF
TRBV30	NA	TRBJ2-5	NA	TGTGCCTGGGACTCGGACAGTCTGGGGACCCAGTACTTC	CAWDSDSLGTQYF
TRBV25-1	NA	TRBJ2-1	NA	TGTGCCAGCACCCGGGGGTTCGATGAGCAGTTCTTC	CASTRGFDEQFF
TRBV28	NA	TRBJ1-4	NA	TGTGCCAGCAGTCCCCCACAGGGCACAGCAACTAATGAAAAACTGTTTTTT	CASSPPQGTATNEKLFF
TRBV6-2/TRBV6-3	NA	TRBJ2-7	TRBD1	TGTGCCAGCAGCAGAACAGGGGGCGATACCTACGAGCAGTACTTC	CASSRTGGDTYEQYF
TRBV6-5	NA	TRBJ2-3	TRBD1	TGTGCCAGCACTCGGACAGGGCGCTCAGATACGCAGTATTTT	CASTRTGRSDTQYF
TRBV24-1	NA	TRBJ2-2	TRBD1	TGTGCCACCAGTGATTCGGCAGGGGGCTTCCCGAACACCGGGGAGCTGTTTTTT	CATSDSAGGFPNTGELFF
TRBV2	NA	TRBJ1-2	NA	TGTGCCAGCAGTGATGACAGCTATGGCTACACCTTC	CASSDDSYGYTF
TRBV2	few	TRBJ2-2	TRBD1	TGTGCCAGCAGGACCGGGACAGGGTTCGGGGAGCTGTTTTTT	CASRTGTGFGELFF
TRBV7-2	NA	TRBJ1-2	TRBD1	TGTGCCAGCACCCCACAGACAGGGAATCTCTATGGCTACACCTTC	CASTPQTGNLYGYTF
TRBV6-5	NA	TRBJ2-7	TRBD1	TGTGCCAGCAGTACCATCCGGGACAGGGGCTACGAGCAGTACTTC	CASSTIRDRGYEQYF
TRBV28	NA	TRBJ2-1	NA	TGTGCCAGCAGTCCCTTAGGCAGGGGAGCCTACAATGAGCAGTTCTTC	CASSPLGRGAYNEQFF
TRBV19	NA	TRBJ2-1	TRBD2	TGTGCCAGTAGCGGACTAGCGGGAGTTGTAGGTGAGCAGTTCTTC	CASSGLAGVVGEQFF
TRBV3-1/TRBV3-2	NA	TRBJ1-4	NA	TGTGCCAGCAGCCAAGATCGGGGGGCAGGGGATGAAAAACTGTTTTTT	CASSQDRGAGDEKLFF
TRBV20-1	NA	TRBJ1-1	NA	TGCAGTGCTATGAGCAACACTGAAGCTTTCTTT	CSAMSNTEAFF
TRBV12-3/TRBV12-4	NA	TRBJ1-2	NA	TGTGCCAGCAGAGAAACAGGGTATGGCTACACCTTC	CASRETGYGYTF
TRBV5-8	NA	TRBJ1-3	TRBD1	TGTGCCAGCAGCTTGGGGACAGGGCTTAACACCATATATTTT	CASSLGTGLNTIYF
TRBV5-1	once	TRBJ1-2	NA	TGCGCCAGCAGCTTGGACAGTGGCGTTAACTATGGCTACACCTTC	CASSLDSGVNYGYTF